This entry lists 10 T cell receptor beta chains sequenced from one sample in a study of blood T cell repertoires in COVID-19. Produced via immunoSEQ multiplex PCR; TCRdb's table is partial and in-frame only. The sample holds some 140,000 clones, roughly 83% seen once. The sequenced sample consisted of peripheral blood. These receptors were obtained from a woman aged 55-69 years with acute or convalescent COVID-19.

V and J are TRBV29-1 and TRBJ2-3; maybe TRBD1 (5 bases). This CDR3 is built from 13 residues. Germline V gene lookup returns CDR1 SQVTM and CDR2 ANQGSEA. V was trimmed by 3 bases and J by 1 base, leaving 8 bases between them. The CDR3 bases are TGCAGCGTTGACATAGGGGGCACAGATACGCAGTATTTT. Encoded protein: CSVDIGGTDTQYF.

This chain links TRBV5-1 with TRBJ1-1; the D is unclear. CDR3 size: 13 residues. V was cut by 9 bases and J by 4 bases, with 16 bases left in between. The germline V gene has CDR1 SGHRS and CDR2 YFSETQ. The CDR3 DNA reads TGCGCCACCTTCGCCGCAGAGGGCACTGAAGCTTTCTTT. Translated, it gives CATFAAEGTEAFF.

This chain joins TRBV6-6 and TRBJ1-2; 7 bases are a match to TRBD1. V shed 6 bases and J 8 bases; nucleotides not matched to a gene: 15. CDR3 size: 15 residues. Looked up from germline, CDR1 is MNHNY and CDR2 is SVGAGI (reference sequence). Here the CDR3 reads CASSETYSTGEGYTF. CDR3 bases: TGTGCCAGCAGCGAAACTTATAGTACAGGGGAGGGCTACACCTTC.

The rearrangement uses TRBV7-9 and TRBJ2-1; D is undetermined. V was pared by 1 base and J by 9 bases, with 13 bases between. This CDR3 spans 14 amino acids. The germline CDR1 and CDR2 sequences are SEHNR and FQNEAQ (reference sequence). CDR3 sequence: CASSLGQVDGEQFF. CDR3 DNA sequence: TGTGCCAGCAGCTTAGGGCAGGTTGATGGTGAGCAGTTCTTC.

The chain couples TRBV11-1 to TRBJ2-1; D unresolved. The CDR3 spans 15 residues. Germline assignment: CDR1 SGHAT and CDR2 FQDESV (reference sequence). Deletions cut 3 bases from V and 0 bases from J, with 9 bases between. CDR3 DNA sequence: TGTGCCAGCAGCTTCAGTCAAAGCTCCTACAATGAGCAGTTCTTC. It encodes CASSFSQSSYNEQFF.

V is TRBV18 and J is TRBJ2-6; D call uncertain. This CDR3 spans 13 amino acids. Trimming pared 10 bases from V and 3 bases from J, leaving 10 bases between. Germline CDR1 and CDR2: KGHSH and LQKENI. This CDR3 reads CATTFSGANVLTF. Here the CDR3 DNA reads TGTGCCACCACTTTTAGTGGGGCCAACGTCCTGACTTTC. Supplemented by reference TRBV18 and TRBJ2-6, the full variable domain reads NAGVMQNPRHLVRRRGQEARLRCSPMKGHSHVYWYRQLPEEGLKFMVYLQKENIIDESGMPKERFSAEFPKEGPSILRIQQVVRGDSAAYFCATTFSGANVLTFGAGSRLTVL.

The chain uses TRBV5-1 and TRBJ1-2; possible D gene TRBD1, 5 bases. Germline CDR1 and CDR2: SGHRS and YFSETQ. The CDR3 covers 13 residues. The V gene lost 7 bases and the J gene lost 3 bases, with 13 bases spanning the gap. CDR3: CASGLDSHYGYTF. The DNA for the CDR3 is TGCGCCAGCGGGCTAGACAGCCACTATGGCTACACCTTC. The full variable domain, completed using reference TRBV5-1 and TRBJ1-2, is KAGVTQTPRYLIKTRGQQVTLSCSPISGHRSVSWYQQTPGQGLQFLFEYFSETQRNKGNFPGRFSGRQFSNSRSEMNVSTLELGDSALYLCASGLDSHYGYTFGSGTRLTVV.

The chain is built from TRBV15 and TRBJ2-5, with TRBD2 as a possible D gene (5 bases). Germline values: CDR1 LNHNV, CDR2 YYDKDF (reference sequence). CDR3 size: 12 residues. Trimming took 5 bases from V and 4 from J, leaving 8 bases between them. This chain's CDR3 is CATSRGPETQYF. The CDR3 DNA is TGTGCCACCAGCCGAGGGCCAGAGACCCAGTACTTC.

The chain recombines TRBV2 with TRBJ1-3; perhaps TRBD1 as D (5 bases). The V end lost 9 bases, the J end lost 0 bases, and 18 bases lay between the germline ends. CDR1 is SNHLY, CDR2 FYNNEI, per germline. This CDR3 region has 16 residues. The chain's CDR3 is CARGMGGSSSGNTIYF. CDR3 DNA sequence: TGTGCCAGGGGGATGGGGGGTTCGAGCTCTGGAAACACCATATATTTT.

The chain links TRBV23-1 to TRBJ1-4; possible D gene TRBD1, 5 bases. TRBV23-1 is known as an ORF, though its function is uncertain. CDR3 length: 15 residues. V lost 3 bases to trimming and J lost 0 bases, with 8 bases between them. The CDR3 coding sequence is TGCGCCAGCAGTCACAGACAGTCAACTAATGAAAAACTGTTTTTT. It codes for CASSHRQSTNEKLFF.